This T cell receptor beta chain is drawn from a study of T cell repertoires in cytomegalovirus infection. As for the study in general: Recently described HLA-C-restricted plus well-studied HLA-B-restricted CMV epitopes were used. Overall study findings and caveats: Clonotypes of TCR beta that were HLA-C-restricted and CMV-specific dominated the ex vivo response.

TCRdb itself ran the reads through MiXCR, one entry per CDR3 protein. Of hundreds of thousands of distinct CDR3 sequences listed, about 28% are singletons. This CDR3 is 16 amino acids long. The V end lost 2 bases, the J end lost 3 bases, and 15 bases lay between the germline ends. CDR1 and CDR2 (germline): KGHSH, LQKENI. As regards this clonotype: The antigen is undetermined.

The source is a human donor in good health (CMV status not recorded). Some clones in this sample may be carry-over from other donors' samples. This material consisted of cultured PBMCs, taken from culture after CMV antigen stimulation. J is TRBJ2-3 and V is TRBV18; possible D gene TRBD2, 6 bases. CDR3 nucleotides: TGTGCCAGCTCACCAGGATGGGCGGGAAGGACAGATACGCAGTATTTT. Translation gives CASSPGWAGRTDTQYF.